This paragraph covers one T cell receptor (beta chain) sequence. The target antigen is unknown. The repertoire was sequenced with immunoSEQ multiplex PCR; TCRdb's copy has only in-frame clones and lacks some. The table has millions of clones, 85% to 95% seen once; the top ten hold under 0.15%. These data originate in a study of shared clonotypes between healthy human individuals. The study's findings and limits: The represented genetic and exposure-history diversity was limited by the small number of donors.

This receptor was obtained from a young man in good health. Sequencing used naive CD4+ T cells sorted from blood. Subset denoted: CD45RA+ positively selected.

This CDR3 reads CASSLDGESTDTQYF. In DNA form, the CDR3 reads TGTGCCAGCAGCTTAGACGGGGAGAGCACAGATACGCAGTATTTT. The chain uses TRBV7-2 and TRBJ2-3; D may be TRBD2 (5 bases). Per the germline V gene, CDR1 is SGHTA and CDR2 is FQGNSA. The CDR3 loop spans 15 amino acids. V shed 1 base and J shed 0 bases, with 8 bases lying between them. Looking up the rest from reference TRBV7-2 and TRBJ2-3 gives the full variable domain: GAGVSQSPSNKVTEKGKDVELRCDPISGHTALYWYRQSLGQGLEFLIYFQGNSAPDKSGLPSDRFSAERTGGSVSTLTIQRTQQEDSAVYLCASSLDGESTDTQYFGPGTRLTVL.